What follows describes a single TCR beta chain. CDR1 and CDR2 from the germline V gene are SEHNR and FQNEAQ (reference sequence). The CDR3 contains 13 residues. J was trimmed by 7 bases and V by 3 bases; bases with no gene match: 2. This entry belongs to a study of blood T cell repertoires in COVID-19. The overall study: The United States, Italy and Spain provided the acute and convalescent COVID-19 samples. The cDNA or gDNA used as material had been derived from T cells, B-cell-depleted T cells, or PBMCs.

As handled by the study authors: Amplification with reference gene primers provided the estimates of nucleated cell counts. Generated by immunoSEQ multiplex PCR, the TCRdb table keeps only in-frame clones and is missing some. V, J and clone size derive from that table, while D and trimming were established from the DNA sequence. The sample lists about 190,000 clones; about 88% were seen once. The chain links TRBV7-9 to TRBJ1-1; 10 bases are a match to TRBD1. The receptor's source is a woman under 40 with active or convalescent COVID-19. The sample was peripheral blood. CDR3 protein: CASSLGQGYEAFF. The CDR3 bases are TGTGCCAGCAGCTTGGGACAGGGGTATGAAGCTTTCTTT.